Listed below are T cell receptor beta chains from one sample, sequenced in a study of shared clonotypes between healthy human individuals. The repertoire was sequenced with immunoSEQ multiplex PCR; TCRdb's copy has only in-frame clones and lacks some. The sample includes around 2.3 million clones, approximately 96% of them seen just once. The sequenced sample was naive CD4+ T cells sorted from blood. Receptors were obtained from a man aged 18 to 29 in good health. The CDR3 runs from the conserved cysteine through the conserved F or W. The order of the fields is CDR3 DNA, CDR3 protein, J gene, D gene, clone size, V gene. D genes are given only for firm matches. Clone size is stated in some rows and not others, as once, few, many or a class when expanded.

TGTGCCAGCAGGAGGGGCACAGATACGCAGTATTTT CASRRGTDTQYF TRBJ2-3 . . TRBV6-5
TGTGCCAGCAGTAAACAGCCGAACACTGAAGCTTTCTTT CASSKQPNTEAFF TRBJ1-1 . . TRBV6-6
TGTGCCAGCAGTGTCACGGTTACGAACTATGGCTACACCTTC CASSVTVTNYGYTF TRBJ1-2 . . TRBV6-1
TGTGCCAGCAGCCCCGGACAGTCAGTCTATGGCTACACCTTC CASSPGQSVYGYTF TRBJ1-2 . . TRBV9
TGTGCCAGCTACGACAGTGGAAACACCATATATTTT CASYDSGNTIYF TRBJ1-3 . . TRBV6-5
TGCGCCAGCAGCCAGGGGGAGACGGGACTTAATGAAAAACTGTTTTTT CASSQGETGLNEKLFF TRBJ1-4 . . TRBV4-1
TGCGCCAGCAGCCAAGGGGTAGGGCTATTCTACTACGAGCAGTACTTC CASSQGVGLFYYEQYF TRBJ2-7 . once TRBV4-1
TGCGCCAGCAGCTTGGACCTCACAGATACGCAGTATTTT CASSLDLTDTQYF TRBJ2-3 . . TRBV5-1
TGTGCCAGCAGTTCTAAACCCAATGAGCAGTTCTTC CASSSKPNEQFF TRBJ2-1 . . TRBV6-5
TGTGCCATCAGTGAGTCTATAGGTAATGGGGCCAACGTCCTGACTTTC CAISESIGNGANVLTF TRBJ2-6 . once TRBV10-3
TGTGCCAGCCGAAATCACCTACCCAGCACAGATACGCAGTATTTT CASRNHLPSTDTQYF TRBJ2-3 . . TRBV10-3
TGTGCCAGCAGCTTAGGCGGGACCACCTACGAGCAGTACTTC CASSLGGTTYEQYF TRBJ2-7 . . TRBV7-2